This TCR beta chain stems from a study of shared clonotypes between healthy human individuals. The CDR3 loop spans 16 amino acids. With V trimmed by 4 bases and J by 0 bases, 9 bases remained unmatched. CDR1 is SGHRS, CDR2 YFSETQ, per germline. DNA at 150 to 200 ng, around 30,000 T cell genomes, went into sorted-subset replicate PCRs. Profiled with immunoSEQ multiplex PCR; TCRdb holds only in-frame clones, not every one. The sample comprises just over 2,000,000 clones, roughly 95% of which are singletons, and 0.1% to 0.15% rests with the top ten. Study outcomes and limitations: Non-shared clonotypes had lower generation probabilities than clonotypes shared by all four sorted-subset donors. A generally larger estimated richness was seen in naive subsets than in memory subsets.

As to this clone: Its target is unknown.

The rearrangement links TRBV5-1 to TRBJ1-2, with 7 bases lining up with TRBD1. The source is a man between 18 and 35 years old in good health. Sample: naive CD4+ T cells sorted from blood. Subset denoted: CD45RA+ positively selected. The CDR3 nucleotides read TGCGCCAGCAGCCCAGGGGGACAGATCCCTAACTATGGCTACACCTTC. Its protein is CASSPGGQIPNYGYTF.